This entry features one T cell receptor (beta chain) sequence. The sample belongs to a study of blood T cell repertoires in COVID-19. Study overall: Nucleic acid was either cDNA or gDNA, and it came from T cells, B-cell-depleted T cells, or PBMCs.

Source study methods: Reference gene primers were amplified, and this amplification served to estimate nucleated cell counts. Some clones are missing from TCRdb's copy, which holds only in-frame ones; the method was immunoSEQ multiplex PCR. That table supplies the V and J calls and clone size; D and trimming were determined from the DNA. The data contain roughly 77,000 clones, about 87% of them singletons. The material sequenced was peripheral blood. The origin of this receptor is a woman at least 80 years old with active COVID-19.

The CDR3: CASSQVSGTDEKLFF. CDR3 bases: TGTGCCAGCAGCCAAGTTTCAGGGACAGATGAAAAACTGTTTTTT. The rearrangement links TRBV3-1 (or the pseudogene TRBV3-2) to TRBJ1-4, with TRBD1 matching 7 bases. Trimming cost V 1 base and J 6 bases; bases outside gene matches: 5. Germline V gene sequence: CDR1 LGHDT, CDR2 YNNKEL (reference sequence). The CDR3 sequence is 15 residues long.